Each of the 27 T cell receptor beta chains below was sequenced from the same sample in a study of T-cell reconstitution after alpha-beta-depleted transplantation in children. Preparation of the TCRbeta library used unique molecular identifiers. TCRdb re-called the PCR reads through MiXCR, storing one row per CDR3 protein. The sample includes some 550,000 distinct CDR3 sequences, roughly 18% of them seen just once. The sequenced sample was PBMCs from the stem cell graft donor, obtained from the stem cell graft. The receptors derive from a human donor who donated a stem cell graft to a child with acute lymphoblastic leukemia.

The table lists this clonotype with a few counts. The chain recombines TRBV27 with TRBJ2-5; TRBD1 is a possible D gene (6 bases). CDR3 length equals 15 residues. Germline-derived CDR1 and CDR2 are MNHEY and SMNVEV (reference sequence). Between the trimmed V and J ends, which lost 5 bases and 7 bases, there was a span of 20 bases. The CDR3 bases are TGTGCCAGCAGTCTTCAGGGGAGATTAAGAGGGACCCAGTACTTC. Translation gives CASSLQGRLRGTQYF.

This clonotype was observed a few times. The genes are TRBV20-1 and TRBJ2-2; the D is unclear. The V end lost 0 bases, the J end lost 5 bases, and 4 bases lay between the germline ends. The CDR3 extends over 12 amino acids. Per germline, CDR1 DFQATT and CDR2 SNEGSKA (reference sequence). The CDR3 sequence: CSARDLTGELFF. CDR3 DNA sequence: TGCAGTGCTAGAGATCTAACCGGGGAGCTGTTTTTT.

The chain couples TRBV27 to TRBJ1-5, with D uncertain. The CDR3 is made up of 18 amino acids. CDR1 is MNHEY and CDR2 is SMNVEV in the germline V gene (reference sequence). Trimming pared 5 bases from V and 3 bases from J, leaving 23 bases between. In DNA, the CDR3 is TGTGCCAGCAGTCAAAACGATCCTCGGATTTTACCCAATCAGCCCCAGCATTTT. It yields the protein CASSQNDPRILPNQPQHF.

V and J are TRBV7-9 and TRBJ2-7, with 13 nucleotides matching TRBD2. The CDR3 consists of 17 residues. V trimming: 3 bases; J trimming: 3 bases; junction bases outside the gene matches: 8. Germline assignment: CDR1 SEHNR and CDR2 FQNEAQ (reference sequence). In nucleotides, the CDR3 is TGTGCCAGCAGCTTTTGGGGACTAGCGGGAACGATCTACGAGCAGTACTTC. Amino acid sequence: CASSFWGLAGTIYEQYF. Filled out from reference TRBV7-9 and TRBJ2-7, the complete variable domain reads DTGVSQNPRHKITKRGQNVTFRCDPISEHNRLYWYRQTLGQGPEFLTYFQNEAQLEKSRLLSDRFSAERPKGSFSTLEIQRTEQGDSAMYLCASSFWGLAGTIYEQYFGPGTRLTVT.

This clonotype was found a few times. The rearrangement uses TRBV6-5 and TRBJ2-3; the match to TRBD1 covers 8 bases. Losses at the gene ends were 0 bases for V and 3 bases for J; bases not matched to a gene: 5. Germline V CDR1 and CDR2: MNHEY, SVGAGI. This CDR3 contains 16 residues. The CDR3 bases are TGTGCCAGCAGTTACTCGCAGGGGGCAAAGACAGATACGCAGTATTTT. Its protein product is CASSYSQGAKTDTQYF.

The V gene is TRBV12-3 or TRBV12-4, the J gene TRBJ1-2; no clear D gene. V dropped 6 bases and J dropped 4 bases, with 18 bases sitting between them. The CDR3 length is 15 residues. CDR3 nucleotide sequence: TGTGCCAGCAGCTTCCGGGTATCAGCCCTCTATGGCTACACCTTC. Amino acid sequence: CASSFRVSALYGYTF.

The V gene is TRBV10-3, the J gene TRBJ1-6; TRBD1 might be the D (6 bases). Germline V gene sequence: CDR1 ENHRY, CDR2 SYGVKD. The CDR3 covers 15 residues. The V end lost 6 bases, the J end lost 5 bases, and 14 bases lay between the germline ends. CDR3 DNA sequence: TGTGCCATCAGCCACGGGGACACGGATAATTCACCCCTCCACTTT. Translated, it gives CAISHGDTDNSPLHF.

The rearrangement links TRBV30 to TRBJ2-1, with D possibly TRBD2 on 5 matching bases. CDR1 is GTSNPN, CDR2 SVGIG, per germline (reference sequence). Trimming stripped 6 bases from V and 0 bases from J, with 12 bases between. This CDR3 region has 14 residues. The CDR3 loop reads CACDRGSSYNEQFF. The CDR3 DNA is TGTGCCTGCGACCGGGGAAGCTCCTACAATGAGCAGTTCTTC.

This clonotype was recorded a few times. The chain uses TRBV7-6 and TRBJ1-5; D call uncertain. From germline, CDR1 is SGHVS and CDR2 FNYEAQ. V lost 5 bases, J lost 4 bases, and 15 bases lay in between. The CDR3 runs to 15 residues. CDR3 sequence reads: CASSPSGPGNQPQHF. In DNA form, the CDR3 reads TGTGCCAGCAGCCCTTCGGGCCCAGGAAATCAGCCCCAGCATTTT.

The chain links TRBV24-1 to TRBJ2-1, with 8 bases that match TRBD1. V lost 7 bases, J lost 8 bases, and 6 bases stayed unmatched. This CDR3 has 13 amino acids. The V gene's germline CDR1 is KGHDR and CDR2 SFDVKD. The CDR3 region is CATSWTGMDEQFF. In nucleotides, the CDR3 is TGTGCCACCAGCTGGACAGGGATGGATGAGCAGTTCTTC.

This clonotype was recorded a few times. This chain joins TRBV5-1 and TRBJ2-3, with no clear D. In germline, CDR1 is SGHRS, CDR2 YFSETQ. V dropped 0 bases and J dropped 5 bases, with 7 bases sitting between them. The CDR3 has 13 residues. The CDR3 DNA sequence: TGCGCCAGCAGCTTGGACCCGGGAGATACGCAGTATTTT. Its translation: CASSLDPGDTQYF.

The V and J genes are TRBV18 and TRBJ2-1; TRBD2 is a possible D gene (5 bases). Germline CDR1 reads KGHSH; CDR2 reads LQKENI. The CDR3 runs 15 residues. V was pared by 4 bases and J by 8 bases, with 18 bases between. Here the CDR3 DNA reads TGTGCCAGCTCACGAAGGGAGAGCGACCGCGATGAGCAGTTCTTC. Its protein is CASSRRESDRDEQFF.

This clonotype was seen more than once but under ten times. This chain links TRBV20-1 with TRBJ2-4; D may match TRBD1 or TRBD2 (5 bases each). Germline CDR1 reads DFQATT; CDR2 reads SNEGSKA (reference sequence). V lost 2 bases and J lost 10, with 15 bases in between. The length of the CDR3 is 13 residues. The CDR3 DNA reads TGCAGTGCTAGAAGGGACCCGAAGGAGATTCAGTACTTC. It specifies CSARRDPKEIQYF.

This clonotype was counted between two and nine times. The V gene is TRBV27, the J gene TRBJ2-7; 8 nucleotides agree with TRBD2. CDR3 length: 15 residues. V was clipped by 4 bases and J by 3 bases; unmatched bases: 8. Per the germline V gene, CDR1 is MNHEY and CDR2 is SMNVEV (reference sequence). CDR3 sequence reads: CASSSTSGFYYEQYF. DNA for the CDR3: TGTGCCAGCAGTTCAACTAGCGGATTTTACTACGAGCAGTACTTC.

The table lists this clonotype with a few counts. This rearrangement joins TRBV18 to TRBJ2-1; no clear D. The CDR3 runs to 14 residues. The germline V and J ends were trimmed by 3 bases and 6 bases, with 12 bases remaining between them. The germline CDR1 and CDR2 sequences are KGHSH and LQKENI. As DNA, the CDR3 is TGTGCCAGCTCACCGAACGGCTCCCGCAATGAGCAGTTCTTC. Its translation is CASSPNGSRNEQFF.

This chain's CDR3 is CASSPPGLAGMNEQFF. In nucleotides, the CDR3 is TGTGCCAGCTCACCACCGGGACTAGCGGGGATGAATGAGCAGTTCTTC. The chain combines TRBV18 with TRBJ2-1; 13 bases align to TRBD2. With 0 bases clipped from V and 7 bases from J, the junction kept 3 bases outside the gene matches. Per germline, CDR1 KGHSH and CDR2 LQKENI. This CDR3 has 16 amino acids.

At least ten counts were recorded for this clonotype. The J gene is TRBJ2-1, the V gene TRBV13; the D gene is possibly TRBD1 (6 bases). Germline V gene lookup returns CDR1 PRHDT and CDR2 FYEKMQ (reference sequence). With 3 bases removed from V and 3 bases from J, the gap between germline ends came to 12 bases. The CDR3 is 15 residues long. DNA for the CDR3: TGTGCCAGCAGCTTGGACAGAGGGGGCTACAATGAGCAGTTCTTC. It specifies CASSLDRGGYNEQFF.

The chain carries TRBV6-5 and TRBJ2-1; 10 bases line up with TRBD2. Germline V CDR1 and CDR2: MNHEY, SVGAGI. The V and J ends lost 4 bases and 2 bases, in that order; junction bases with no gene match: 5. The CDR3 is 16 amino acids. This chain's CDR3 is CASSLPSGRTYNEQFF. DNA of the CDR3: TGTGCCAGCAGTTTACCTAGCGGGAGAACCTACAATGAGCAGTTCTTC.

CDR3 protein: CSVGWGGMILDEQYF. The CDR3 coding sequence is TGCAGCGTGGGGTGGGGAGGGATGATTTTGGACGAGCAGTACTTC. The chain couples TRBV29-1 to TRBJ2-7; the match to TRBD2 covers 7 bases. Germline V gives CDR1 SQVTM, CDR2 ANQGSEA. The CDR3 length is 15 residues. V lost 6 bases to trimming and J lost 5 bases; unmatched junction nucleotides: 16.

The V call is TRBV7-3, the J call TRBJ2-7, with 7 bases aligning to TRBD2. Germline CDR1 reads SGHTA; CDR2 reads FQGTGA. Trimming took 4 bases from V and 2 from J; bases not matched to a gene: 2. This CDR3 is built from 13 residues. The CDR3 nucleotides are TGTGCCAGCAGCTCCGGGACTACCTACGAGCAGTACTTC. Its translation: CASSSGTTYEQYF.

The chain carries TRBV5-1 and TRBJ2-4; the D is unclear. Germline values: CDR1 SGHRS, CDR2 YFSETQ. The CDR3 spans 14 residues. Trimming pared 4 bases from V and 5 bases from J, leaving 13 bases between. Written as DNA, the CDR3 is TGCGCCAGCAGCCCCCGGTACGGAGAAAACATTCAGTACTTC. Its translation is CASSPRYGENIQYF.

This clonotype appeared a few times. The chain couples TRBV5-1 to TRBJ2-1; 16 nucleotides line up with TRBD2. The germline V gene encodes CDR1 SGHRS and CDR2 YFSETQ. This CDR3 has 18 amino acids. Trimming cost V 6 bases and J 9 bases; bases outside gene matches: 15. The CDR3 here is CASIEVPGLAGGPFEQFF. For the CDR3, the DNA is TGCGCCAGCATAGAAGTCCCGGGACTAGCGGGAGGGCCTTTTGAGCAGTTCTTC.

The chain couples TRBV5-1 to TRBJ2-5; no clear D gene. The CDR3 has 15 amino acids. Trimming took 0 bases from V and 1 from J, leaving 10 bases between them. Per the germline V gene, CDR1 is SGHRS and CDR2 is YFSETQ. The CDR3 here is CASSLELPSQETQYF. The CDR3 nucleotides are TGCGCCAGCAGCTTGGAATTACCCAGCCAAGAGACCCAGTACTTC. The full variable domain, with the rest looked up from reference TRBV5-1 and TRBJ2-5, is KAGVTQTPRYLIKTRGQQVTLSCSPISGHRSVSWYQQTPGQGLQFLFEYFSETQRNKGNFPGRFSGRQFSNSRSEMNVSTLELGDSALYLCASSLELPSQETQYFGPGTRLLVL.

This clonotype occurred a few times. V usage is TRBV25-1 and J usage is TRBJ2-1; 8 bases fit TRBD2. Germline CDR1 is MGHDK and CDR2 is SYGVNS. Trimming cost V 9 bases and J 6 bases; bases outside gene matches: 13. The CDR3 spans 15 residues. Here the CDR3 reads CASAVRAGAGNEQFF. The DNA of the CDR3 is TGTGCCAGTGCCGTGAGAGCGGGAGCAGGCAATGAGCAGTTCTTC.

This sequence joins TRBV3-1 and TRBJ2-1; 11 bases are a match to TRBD2. The CDR3 covers 19 residues. Germline CDR1 LGHDT, CDR2 YNNKEL (reference sequence). With 1 base clipped from V and 7 bases from J, the junction kept 15 bases outside the gene matches. CDR3 nucleotide sequence: TGTGCCAGCAGCCAAGGTTCCGTCGTCAGACTAGCGGGACCGAATGAGCAGTTCTTC. This translates into CASSQGSVVRLAGPNEQFF.

At least ten counts were recorded for this clonotype. The J gene is TRBJ2-7, the V gene TRBV5-6, with TRBD1 identical over 7 bases. This CDR3 has 14 residues. Trimming removed 4 bases from V and 1 base from J; junction bases left unmatched: 5. Per the germline V gene, CDR1 is SGHDT and CDR2 is YYEEEE. CDR3 protein: CASSQTGQSYEQYF. For the CDR3, the DNA is TGTGCCAGCAGCCAAACGGGACAGTCCTACGAGCAGTACTTC.

This clonotype came up a few times. The chain recombines TRBV15 with TRBJ1-5; unclear D gene. The V end lost 0 bases, the J end lost 5 bases, and 11 bases lay between the germline ends. Germline assignment: CDR1 LNHNV and CDR2 YYDKDF (reference sequence). CDR3 length: 15 residues. CDR3 region: CATSREGGVYQPQHF. Written as DNA, the CDR3 is TGTGCCACCAGCAGAGAAGGCGGCGTATATCAGCCCCAGCATTTT.